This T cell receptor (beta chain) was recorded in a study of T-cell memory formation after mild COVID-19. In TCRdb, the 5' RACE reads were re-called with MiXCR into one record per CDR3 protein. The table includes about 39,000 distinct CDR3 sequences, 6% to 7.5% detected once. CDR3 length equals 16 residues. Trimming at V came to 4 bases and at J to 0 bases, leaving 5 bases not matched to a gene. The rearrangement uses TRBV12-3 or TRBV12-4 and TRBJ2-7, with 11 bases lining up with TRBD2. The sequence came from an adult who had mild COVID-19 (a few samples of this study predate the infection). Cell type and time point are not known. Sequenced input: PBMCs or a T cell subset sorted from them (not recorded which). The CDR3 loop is CASSSRLAGSSYEQYF. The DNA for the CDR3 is TGTGCCAGCAGTTCAAGACTAGCGGGGAGCTCCTACGAGCAGTACTTC.